The 3 T cell receptor beta chains reported below all come from one sample, sequenced in a study of tissue T cells after allogeneic stem cell transplantation. Method: immunoSEQ multiplex PCR; TCRdb's copy keeps in-frame clones and lacks some. The sample has over 6,500 clones; roughly half are singletons. Time point in this sample: mouse harvest day 7 after allogeneic transplant. The graft held 10^6 splenic CD5+ T cells and 10^7 T-cell-depleted bone marrow cells. Sequenced sample: lymph node tissue. The receptor source for this set is a female BALB/c mouse given C57BL/6 T cells with graft-versus-host disease after an allogeneic hematopoietic cell transplant.

This clone has a handful of counts. Genes and germline are mouse. Read data end 1 residue before the CDR3 end; the end is taken from the germline J gene. This chain uses TRBV1 with TRBJ2-1, with D uncertain. The CDR3 consists of 14 residues. Germline values: CDR1 NSQYPW, CDR2 LRSPGD (reference sequence). Deletions cut 3 bases from V and 1 base from J, with 7 bases between. The sequenced part of the CDR3 DNA is TGCACCTGCAGTGCCCCACAAAACTATGCTGAGCAGTTC. Its translation: CTCSAPQNYAEQF. The complete CDR3 sequence is CTCSAPQNYAEQFF.

On this clone itself: Gene and germline names: mouse. The read ends 1 residue early relative to the CDR3; the germline J gene fills the gap. The chain uses TRBV14 and TRBJ2-4; perhaps TRBD1 as D (6 bases). Per the germline V gene, CDR1 is SGHDT and CDR2 is FRDEAV. CDR3 size: 14 residues. V dropped 4 bases and J dropped 0 bases, with 9 bases sitting between them. This CDR3 reads CASSRDTSQNTLYF. CDR3 DNA, as far as it was read: TGTGCCAGCAGTCGGGACACTAGTCAAAACACCTTGTAC.

On this clone itself: The gene names here belong to mouse. Incomplete CDR3 DNA: TGTGCCAGCAGTATGGCCCCGTTAGCAAACACCGGGCAGCTCTAC. Translating gives CASSMAPLANTGQLY. The complete CDR3 reads CASSMAPLANTGQLYF. This sequence joins TRBV19 and TRBJ2-2; D unclear. The read ends 1 residue shy of where the CDR3 ends; the end is completed using the germline J gene. V was cut by 2 bases and J by 0 bases, with 11 bases left in between. The germline CDR1 and CDR2 sequences are FNHDT and SITEND (reference sequence). This CDR3 has 16 residues.